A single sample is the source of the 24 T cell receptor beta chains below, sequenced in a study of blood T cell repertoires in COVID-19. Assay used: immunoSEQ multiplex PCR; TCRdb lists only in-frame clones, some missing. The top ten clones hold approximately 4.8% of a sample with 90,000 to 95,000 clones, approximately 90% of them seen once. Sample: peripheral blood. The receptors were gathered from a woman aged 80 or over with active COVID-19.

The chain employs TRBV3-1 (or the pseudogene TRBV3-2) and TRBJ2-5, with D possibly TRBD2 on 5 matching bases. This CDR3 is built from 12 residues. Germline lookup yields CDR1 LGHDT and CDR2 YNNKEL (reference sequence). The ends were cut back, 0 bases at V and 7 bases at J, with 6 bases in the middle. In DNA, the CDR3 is TGTGCCAGCAGCCAAGATGCGGGGACCCAGTACTTC. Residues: CASSQDAGTQYF.

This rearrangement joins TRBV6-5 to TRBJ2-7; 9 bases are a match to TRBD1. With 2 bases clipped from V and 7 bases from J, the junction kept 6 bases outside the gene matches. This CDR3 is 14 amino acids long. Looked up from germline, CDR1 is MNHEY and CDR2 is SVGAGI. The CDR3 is CASSYNRGRSEQYF. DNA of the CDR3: TGTGCCAGCAGTTACAACAGGGGGCGCAGTGAGCAGTACTTC.

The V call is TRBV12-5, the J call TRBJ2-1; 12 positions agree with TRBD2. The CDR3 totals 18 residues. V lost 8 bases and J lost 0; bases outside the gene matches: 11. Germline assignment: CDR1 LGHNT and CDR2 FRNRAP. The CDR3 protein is CASRSASGRASSYNEQFF. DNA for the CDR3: TGTGCTAGTCGTTCGGCTAGCGGGAGGGCGTCCTCCTACAATGAGCAGTTCTTC.

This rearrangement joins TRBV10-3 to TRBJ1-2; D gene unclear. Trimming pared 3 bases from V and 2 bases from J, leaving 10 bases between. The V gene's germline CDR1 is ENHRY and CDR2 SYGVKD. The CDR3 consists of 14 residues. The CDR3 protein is CAISETSGNYGYTF. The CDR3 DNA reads TGTGCCATCAGTGAAACGTCGGGGAACTATGGCTACACCTTC.

CDR3 sequence (DNA): TGTGCCAGCAGTTACTCGACAGGAGTCTCTGAAGCTTTCTTT. Its translation: CASSYSTGVSEAFF. The chain employs TRBV6-2 or TRBV6-3 and TRBJ1-1; D is possibly TRBD1 (6 bases). Trimming pared 0 bases from V and 6 bases from J, leaving 11 bases between. The length of the CDR3 is 14 residues. Germline CDR1 is MNHEY and CDR2 is SVGEGT.

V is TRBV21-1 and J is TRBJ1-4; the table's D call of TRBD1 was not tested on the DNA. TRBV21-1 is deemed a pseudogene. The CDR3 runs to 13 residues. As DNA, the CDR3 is TGTGCCAGCAGCAACAGGGGTAATGAAAAACTGTTTTTT. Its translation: CASSNRGNEKLFF.

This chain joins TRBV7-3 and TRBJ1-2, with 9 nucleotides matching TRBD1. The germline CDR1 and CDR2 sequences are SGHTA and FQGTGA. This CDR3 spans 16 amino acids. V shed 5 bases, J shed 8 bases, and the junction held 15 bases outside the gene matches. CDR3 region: CASSPRGGQGYRGYTF. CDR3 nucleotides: TGTGCCAGCAGCCCCAGGGGGGGACAGGGATATCGGGGCTACACCTTC.

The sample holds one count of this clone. CDR3 coding DNA: TGTGCCAGCAGCTTAAGGGACAGGTCTAATTCACCCCTCCACTTT. Translation: CASSLRDRSNSPLHF. V and J are TRBV7-2 and TRBJ1-6; 8 positions match TRBD1. Germline trimming cut 2 bases from V and 6 bases from J; bases unmatched to any gene: 3. There are 15 residues in the CDR3. Germline V CDR1 and CDR2: SGHTA, FQGNSA. The entire variable domain, with the rest obtained from reference TRBV7-2 and TRBJ1-6, is as follows: GAGVSQSPSNKVTEKGKDVELRCDPISGHTALYWYRQSLGQGLEFLIYFQGNSAPDKSGLPSDRFSAERTGGSVSTLTIQRTQQEDSAVYLCASSLRDRSNSPLHFGNGTRLTVT.

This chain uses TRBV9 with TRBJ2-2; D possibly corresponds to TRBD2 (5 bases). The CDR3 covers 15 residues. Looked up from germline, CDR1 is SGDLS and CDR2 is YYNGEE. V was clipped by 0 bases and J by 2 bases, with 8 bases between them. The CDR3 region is CASSVVGSNTGELFF. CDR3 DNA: TGTGCCAGCAGCGTAGTAGGGAGCAACACCGGGGAGCTGTTTTTT.

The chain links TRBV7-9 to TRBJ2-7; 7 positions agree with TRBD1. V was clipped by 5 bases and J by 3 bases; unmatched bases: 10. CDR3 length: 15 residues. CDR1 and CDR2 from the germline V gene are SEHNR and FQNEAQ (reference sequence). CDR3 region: CASSARDRFNYEQYF. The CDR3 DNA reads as TGTGCCAGCAGCGCACGGGACAGATTTAACTACGAGCAGTACTTC.

DNA of the CDR3: TGCGCCAGCAGCCCCACGACCATTGGACAGGGGAAACCCTACGAGCAGTACTTC. Translated: CASSPTTIGQGKPYEQYF. The rearrangement uses TRBV4-1 and TRBJ2-7; 9 bases agree with TRBD1. The V and J ends lost 4 bases and 2 bases, in that order; junction bases with no gene match: 15. CDR1 MGHRA and CDR2 YSYEKL come from the germline V gene. The CDR3 totals 18 residues.

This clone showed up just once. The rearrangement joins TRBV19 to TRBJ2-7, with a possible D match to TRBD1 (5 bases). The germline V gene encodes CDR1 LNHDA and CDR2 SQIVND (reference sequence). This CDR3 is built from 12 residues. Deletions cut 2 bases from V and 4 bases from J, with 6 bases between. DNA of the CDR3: TGTGCCAGTAGTATACAGGGATACGAGCAGTACTTC. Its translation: CASSIQGYEQYF. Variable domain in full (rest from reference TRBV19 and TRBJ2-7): DGGITQSPKYLFRKEGQNVTLSCEQNLNHDAMYWYRQDPGQGLRLIYYSQIVNDFQKGDIAEGYSVSREKKESFPLTVTSAQKNPTAFYLCASSIQGYEQYFGPGTRLTVT.

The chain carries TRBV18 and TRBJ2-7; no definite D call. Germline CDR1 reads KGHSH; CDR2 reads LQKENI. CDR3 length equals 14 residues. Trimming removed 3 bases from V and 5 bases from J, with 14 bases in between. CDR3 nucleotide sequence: TGTGCCAGCTCACCCAATCCGAGGAGCCACGAGCAGTACTTC. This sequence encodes CASSPNPRSHEQYF.

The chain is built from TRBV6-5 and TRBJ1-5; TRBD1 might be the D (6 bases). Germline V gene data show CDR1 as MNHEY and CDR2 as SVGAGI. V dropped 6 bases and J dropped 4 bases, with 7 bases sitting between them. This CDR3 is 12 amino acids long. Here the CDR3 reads CASSTGNQPQHF. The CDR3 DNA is TGTGCCAGCAGCACAGGGAATCAGCCCCAGCATTTT.

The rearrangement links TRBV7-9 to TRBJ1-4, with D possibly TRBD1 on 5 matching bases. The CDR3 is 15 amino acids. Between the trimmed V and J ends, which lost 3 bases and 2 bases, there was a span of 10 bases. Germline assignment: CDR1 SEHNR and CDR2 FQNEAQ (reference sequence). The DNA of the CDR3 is TGTGCCAGCAGCTTTGGGGCAGGGACTAATGAAAAACTGTTTTTT. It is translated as CASSFGAGTNEKLFF.

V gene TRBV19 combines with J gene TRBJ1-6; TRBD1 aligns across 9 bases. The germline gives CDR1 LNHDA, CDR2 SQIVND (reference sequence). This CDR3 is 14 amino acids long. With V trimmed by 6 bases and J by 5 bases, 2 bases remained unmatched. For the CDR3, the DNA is TGTGCCAGTAGCTGGGACAGGGATAATTCACCCCTCCACTTT. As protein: CASSWDRDNSPLHF.

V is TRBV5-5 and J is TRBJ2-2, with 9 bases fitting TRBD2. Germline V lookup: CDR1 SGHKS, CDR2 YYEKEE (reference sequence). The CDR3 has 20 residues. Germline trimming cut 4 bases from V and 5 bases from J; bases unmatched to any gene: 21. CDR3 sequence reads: CASSPFVAGEVAGRTGELFF. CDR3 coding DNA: TGTGCCAGCAGCCCCTTTGTAGCGGGAGAAGTAGCGGGAAGAACCGGGGAGCTGTTTTTT.

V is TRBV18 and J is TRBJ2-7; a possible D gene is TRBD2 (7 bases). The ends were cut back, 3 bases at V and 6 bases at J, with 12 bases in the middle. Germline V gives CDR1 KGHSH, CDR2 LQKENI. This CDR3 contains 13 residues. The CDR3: CASSPSGGPEQYF. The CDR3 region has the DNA TGTGCCAGCTCACCCTCCGGGGGGCCCGAGCAGTACTTC.

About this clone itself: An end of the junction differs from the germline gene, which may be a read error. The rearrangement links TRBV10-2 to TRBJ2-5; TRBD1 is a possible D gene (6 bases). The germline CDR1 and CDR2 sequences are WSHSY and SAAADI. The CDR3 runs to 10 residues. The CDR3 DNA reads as TGCGCCACCAGTCAGGGGTCCCAGTACTTC. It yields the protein CATSQGSQYF.

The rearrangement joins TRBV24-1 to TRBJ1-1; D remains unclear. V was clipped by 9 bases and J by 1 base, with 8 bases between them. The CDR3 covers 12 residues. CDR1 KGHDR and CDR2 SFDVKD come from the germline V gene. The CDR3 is CATAGSNTEAFF. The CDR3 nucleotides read TGTGCCACCGCGGGGTCGAACACTGAAGCTTTCTTT.

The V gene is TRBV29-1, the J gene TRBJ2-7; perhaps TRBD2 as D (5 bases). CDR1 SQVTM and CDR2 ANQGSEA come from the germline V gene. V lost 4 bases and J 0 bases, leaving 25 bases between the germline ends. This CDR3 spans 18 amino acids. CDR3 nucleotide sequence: TGCAGCGTTGCCCCTTTGCCCGCTACGGCTGGGAGCTCCTACGAGCAGTACTTC. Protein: CSVAPLPATAGSSYEQYF.

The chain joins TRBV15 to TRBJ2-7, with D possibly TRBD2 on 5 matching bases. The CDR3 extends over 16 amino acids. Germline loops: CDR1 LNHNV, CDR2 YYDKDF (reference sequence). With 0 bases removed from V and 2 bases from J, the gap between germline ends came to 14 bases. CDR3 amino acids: CATSRDRLRVAYEQYF. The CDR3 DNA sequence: TGTGCCACCAGCAGAGACCGCTTGCGGGTTGCCTACGAGCAGTACTTC.

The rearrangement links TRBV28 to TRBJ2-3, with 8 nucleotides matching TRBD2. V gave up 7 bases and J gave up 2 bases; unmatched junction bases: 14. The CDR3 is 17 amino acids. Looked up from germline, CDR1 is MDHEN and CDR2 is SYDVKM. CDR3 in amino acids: CASTPRWGTRYTDTQYF. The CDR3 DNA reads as TGTGCCAGCACCCCAAGGTGGGGGACTAGGTACACAGATACGCAGTATTTT.

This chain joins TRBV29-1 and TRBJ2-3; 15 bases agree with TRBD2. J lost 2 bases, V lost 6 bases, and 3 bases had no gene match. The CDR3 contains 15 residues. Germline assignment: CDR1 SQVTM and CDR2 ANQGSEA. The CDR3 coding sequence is TGCAGCGTGGGGACTAGCGGGAGGAACACAGATACGCAGTATTTT. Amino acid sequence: CSVGTSGRNTDTQYF.